This TCR beta chain was captured in a study of beta chain features in type 1 diabetes. The investigators reverse transcribed all of the isolated RNA, so they sequenced expressed TCRB transcripts. Assay: immunoSEQ multiplex PCR; the TCRdb copy retains only in-frame clones and omits some. The table shows 160,000 or so clones, with 9% to 10% occurring only once. This clone was detected only a few times. Other nucleotide sequences in the sample specify the same CDR3. CDR3 size: 11 residues. The V gene lost 6 bases and the J gene lost 4 bases, with 8 bases spanning the gap. CDR1 and CDR2 (germline): DFQATT, SNEGSKA (reference sequence). A CD45RO/CCR7/CD25/CD127/CD95/CD27 panel sorted naive, central memory, regulatory and stem cell-like memory CD4+ cells.

This chain links TRBV20-1 with TRBJ2-3; D unresolved. The sequenced sample consisted of central memory CD4+ T cells from blood. The sequence came from a woman between 18 and 30 years old in good health. CDR3 DNA: TGCAGTGCACCACGGTCAGATACGCAGTATTTT. It specifies CSAPRSDTQYF.